The following is a T cell receptor beta chain sequence with its context. The entry originates in a study of blood T cell repertoires in COVID-19. Overall study: Acute and convalescent COVID-19 samples came from the United States, Italy and Spain. T cells, B-cell-depleted T cells, or PBMCs provided the cDNA or gDNA that served as material.

In germline, CDR1 is KGHSH, CDR2 LQKENI. This CDR3 contains 13 residues. The V segment lost 3 bases and the J segment 8 bases; nucleotides outside the gene matches: 2. Original analysis: Estimates of nucleated cell counts were drawn from the amplification of reference gene primers. Method: immunoSEQ multiplex PCR; TCRdb's copy keeps in-frame clones and lacks some. V, J and clone size reflect that table, while D and trimming were determined from the DNA. Of 220,000 or so clones detected, 70% to 85% appear once; the ten largest clones hold 1.9%. The chain couples TRBV18 to TRBJ2-1; 9 positions match TRBD1. The sample comprised peripheral blood. This clonotype originated in a woman aged 80 or older with acute or convalescent COVID-19. The CDR3 is CASSPDRGHEQFF. CDR3 in DNA: TGTGCCAGCTCACCGGACAGGGGTCATGAGCAGTTCTTC. Combining the CDR3 with reference TRBV18 and TRBJ2-1 gives the whole variable domain NAGVMQNPRHLVRRRGQEARLRCSPMKGHSHVYWYRQLPEEGLKFMVYLQKENIIDESGMPKERFSAEFPKEGPSILRIQQVVRGDSAAYFCASSPDRGHEQFFGPGTRLTVL.